This TCR beta chain originates from a study of shared T cell receptors in the human thymus. The CDR3 contains 11 residues. Between the trimmed V and J ends, which lost 4 bases and 8 bases, there was a span of 8 bases. Germline values: CDR1 SQVTM, CDR2 ANQGSEA. Produced via immunoSEQ multiplex PCR; TCRdb's table is partial and in-frame only. The table has hundreds of thousands of clones, around 82% seen once. The sample also formed part of further work on human thymus T cells. As that report states: Donors consisted of healthy Finnish infants (having corrective surgery for congenital heart defects). Thymic tissue was derived from resections collected during corrective heart surgery. Gene usage (both V and J) appeared biased in thymic and blood repertoires. Related work found strong thymic repertoire overlap between unrelated individuals.

This sequence originates from a boy younger than two with a congenital heart defect. Sequencing was performed on thymocytes. The chain employs TRBV29-1 and TRBJ1-4; D call uncertain. The CDR3 protein is CSVGRGEKLFF. CDR3 DNA: TGCAGCGTTGGAAGAGGGGAAAAACTGTTTTTT.